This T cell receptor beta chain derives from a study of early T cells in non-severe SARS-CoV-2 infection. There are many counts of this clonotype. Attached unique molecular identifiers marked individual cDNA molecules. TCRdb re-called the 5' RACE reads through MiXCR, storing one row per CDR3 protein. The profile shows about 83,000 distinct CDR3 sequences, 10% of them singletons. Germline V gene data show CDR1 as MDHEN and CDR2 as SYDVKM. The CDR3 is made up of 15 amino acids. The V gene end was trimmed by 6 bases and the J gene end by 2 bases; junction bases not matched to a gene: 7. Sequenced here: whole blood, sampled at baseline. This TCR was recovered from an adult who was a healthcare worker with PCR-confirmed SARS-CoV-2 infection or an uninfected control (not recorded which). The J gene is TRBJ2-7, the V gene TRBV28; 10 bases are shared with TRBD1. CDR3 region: CASSGGTGVAYEQYF. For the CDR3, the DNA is TGTGCCAGCAGCGGAGGGACAGGGGTAGCCTACGAGCAGTACTTC.